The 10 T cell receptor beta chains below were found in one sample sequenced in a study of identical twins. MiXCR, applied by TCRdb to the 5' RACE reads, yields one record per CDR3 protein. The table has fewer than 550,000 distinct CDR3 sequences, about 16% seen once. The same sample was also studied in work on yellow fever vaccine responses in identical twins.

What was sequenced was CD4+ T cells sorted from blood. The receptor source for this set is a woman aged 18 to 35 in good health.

CDR3 region: CASSSGLAGALSADTQYF. For the CDR3, the DNA is TGCGCCAGCAGCTCCGGACTAGCGGGGGCCCTCAGCGCAGATACGCAGTATTTT. This chain connects TRBV5-1 to TRBJ2-3; 13 bases fit TRBD2. V was pared by 3 bases and J by 4 bases, with 11 bases of the junction left unmatched. Germline values: CDR1 SGHRS, CDR2 YFSETQ. The CDR3 sequence is 18 residues long.

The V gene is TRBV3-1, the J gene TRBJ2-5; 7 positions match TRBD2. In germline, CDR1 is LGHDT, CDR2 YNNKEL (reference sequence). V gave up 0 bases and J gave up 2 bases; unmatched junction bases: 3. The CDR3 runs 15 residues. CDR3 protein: CASSQDWTRQETQYF. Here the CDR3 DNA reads TGTGCCAGCAGCCAAGACTGGACTAGGCAAGAGACCCAGTACTTC.

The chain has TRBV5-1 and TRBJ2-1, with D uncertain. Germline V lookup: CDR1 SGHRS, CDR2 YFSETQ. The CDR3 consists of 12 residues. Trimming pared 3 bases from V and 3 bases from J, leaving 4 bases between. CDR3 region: CASSYGYNEQFF. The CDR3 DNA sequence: TGCGCCAGCAGCTACGGCTACAATGAGCAGTTCTTC.

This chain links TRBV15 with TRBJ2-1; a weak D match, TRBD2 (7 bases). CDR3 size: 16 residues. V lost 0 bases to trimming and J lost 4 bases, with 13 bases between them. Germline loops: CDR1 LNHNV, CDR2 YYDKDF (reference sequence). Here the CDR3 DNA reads TGTGCCACCAGCAGAGATGGGGGGGCCGGGTACAATGAGCAGTTCTTC. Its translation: CATSRDGGAGYNEQFF.

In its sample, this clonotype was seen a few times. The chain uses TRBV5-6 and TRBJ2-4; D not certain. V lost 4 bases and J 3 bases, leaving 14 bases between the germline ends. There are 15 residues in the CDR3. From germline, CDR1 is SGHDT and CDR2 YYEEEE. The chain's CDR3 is CASSARQWDKNIQYF. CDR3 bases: TGTGCCAGCAGCGCGCGGCAATGGGACAAAAACATTCAGTACTTC. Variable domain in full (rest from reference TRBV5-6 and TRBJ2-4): DAGVTQSPTHLIKTRGQQVTLRCSPKSGHDTVSWYQQALGQGPQFIFQYYEEEERQRGNFPDRFSGHQFPNYSSELNVNALLLGDSALYLCASSARQWDKNIQYFGAGTRLSVL.

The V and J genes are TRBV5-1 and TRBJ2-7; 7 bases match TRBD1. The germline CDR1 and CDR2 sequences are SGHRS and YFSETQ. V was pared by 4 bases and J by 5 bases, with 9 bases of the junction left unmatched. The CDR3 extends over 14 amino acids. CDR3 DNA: TGCGCCAGCAGCACGACAGGGAATTACCACGAGCAGTACTTC. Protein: CASSTTGNYHEQYF.

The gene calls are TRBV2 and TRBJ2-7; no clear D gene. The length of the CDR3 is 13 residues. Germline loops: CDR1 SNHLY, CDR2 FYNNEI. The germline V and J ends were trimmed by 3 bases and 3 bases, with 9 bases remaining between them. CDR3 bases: TGTGCCAGCAGTGAGGTTCCTGACTACGAGCAGTACTTC. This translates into CASSEVPDYEQYF.

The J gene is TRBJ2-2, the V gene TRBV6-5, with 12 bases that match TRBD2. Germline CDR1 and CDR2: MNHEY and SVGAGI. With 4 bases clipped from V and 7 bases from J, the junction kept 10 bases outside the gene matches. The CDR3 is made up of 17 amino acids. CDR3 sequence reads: CASSSTSGGSPHGELFF. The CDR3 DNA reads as TGTGCCAGCAGTTCAACTAGCGGGGGGAGCCCTCACGGGGAGCTGTTTTTT.

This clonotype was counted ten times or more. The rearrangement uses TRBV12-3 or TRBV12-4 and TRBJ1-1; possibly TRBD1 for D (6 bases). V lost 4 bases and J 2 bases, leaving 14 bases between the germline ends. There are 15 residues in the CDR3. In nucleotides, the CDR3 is TGTGCCAGCAGTTCGACAGGTGTCCGAAACACTGAAGCTTTCTTT. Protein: CASSSTGVRNTEAFF.

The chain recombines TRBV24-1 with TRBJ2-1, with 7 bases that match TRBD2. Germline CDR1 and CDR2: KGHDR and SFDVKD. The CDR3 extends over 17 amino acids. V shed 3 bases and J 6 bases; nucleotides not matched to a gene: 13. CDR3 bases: TGTGCCACCAGTGATCTTACGGGAGGACTACTTCCCAATGAGCAGTTCTTC. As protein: CATSDLTGGLLPNEQFF.